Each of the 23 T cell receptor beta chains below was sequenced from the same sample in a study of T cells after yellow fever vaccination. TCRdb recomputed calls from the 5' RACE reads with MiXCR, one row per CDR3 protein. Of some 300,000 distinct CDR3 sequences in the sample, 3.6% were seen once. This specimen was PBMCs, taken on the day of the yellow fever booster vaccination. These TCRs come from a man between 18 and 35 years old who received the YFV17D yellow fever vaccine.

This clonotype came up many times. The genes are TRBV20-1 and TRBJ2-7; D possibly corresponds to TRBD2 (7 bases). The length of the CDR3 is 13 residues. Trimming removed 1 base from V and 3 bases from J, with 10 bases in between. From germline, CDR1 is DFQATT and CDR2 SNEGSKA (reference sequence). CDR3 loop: CSARGGGHYEQYF. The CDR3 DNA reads TGCAGTGCTAGAGGGGGGGGGCACTACGAGCAGTACTTC.

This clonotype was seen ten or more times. The CDR3 DNA sequence: TGTGCCAGCAGCTGGACTACCGGGGGTTCCTACAATGAGCAGTTCTTC. As protein: CASSWTTGGSYNEQFF. The gene calls are TRBV11-2 and TRBJ2-1, with D tentatively TRBD2 (6 bases). The length of the CDR3 is 16 residues. Per the germline V gene, CDR1 is SGHAT and CDR2 is FQNNGV. V lost 4 bases and J 1 base, leaving 14 bases between the germline ends. The full variable domain, its missing parts supplied by reference TRBV11-2 and TRBJ2-1, is EAGVAQSPRYKIIEKRQSVAFWCNPISGHATLYWYQQILGQGPKLLIQFQNNGVVDDSQLPKDRFSAERLKGVDSTLKIQPAKLEDSAVYLCASSWTTGGSYNEQFFGPGTRLTVL.

The CDR3 is CASSQEVAPTDTQYF. The CDR3 nucleotides are TGTGCCAGCAGCCAAGAGGTAGCTCCCACAGATACGCAGTATTTT. The genes are TRBV4-2 and TRBJ2-3; D unresolved. Germline-derived CDR1 and CDR2 are LGHNA and YNFKEQ. The germline V and J ends were trimmed by 0 bases and 2 bases, with 9 bases remaining between them. The CDR3 sequence is 15 residues long.

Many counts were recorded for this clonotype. This CDR3 is CASSGGQANSYNEQFF. CDR3 sequence (DNA): TGTGCCAGCTCGGGTGGACAGGCCAACTCCTACAATGAGCAGTTCTTC. V and J are TRBV18 and TRBJ2-1; TRBD1 matches 7 bases. Germline V lookup: CDR1 KGHSH, CDR2 LQKENI. J was trimmed by 0 bases and V by 6 bases; bases with no gene match: 8. The CDR3 is 16 amino acids.

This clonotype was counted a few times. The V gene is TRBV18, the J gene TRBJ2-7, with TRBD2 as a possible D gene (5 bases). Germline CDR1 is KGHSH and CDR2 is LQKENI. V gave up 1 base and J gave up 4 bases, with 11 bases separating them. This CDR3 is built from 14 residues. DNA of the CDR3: TGTGCCAGCTCACCACTCGGGAACCCTTACGAGCAGTACGTC. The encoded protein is CASSPLGNPYEQYV.

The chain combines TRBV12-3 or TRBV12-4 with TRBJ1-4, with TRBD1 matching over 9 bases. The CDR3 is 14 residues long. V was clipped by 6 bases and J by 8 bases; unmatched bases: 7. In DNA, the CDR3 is TGTGCCAGCAGCCCACAGGGGGCAGGAGAAAAACTGTTTTTT. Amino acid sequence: CASSPQGAGEKLFF.

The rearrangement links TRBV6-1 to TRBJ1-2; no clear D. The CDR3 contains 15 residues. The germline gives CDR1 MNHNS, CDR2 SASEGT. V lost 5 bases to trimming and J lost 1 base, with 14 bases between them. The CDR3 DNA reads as TGTGCCAGCAGTACACTCGGCAGAAGTAACTATGGCTACACCTTC. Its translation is CASSTLGRSNYGYTF.

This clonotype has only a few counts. The CDR3 bases are TGCGCCAGCAGCCCGACGCAGGTGAACTATGGCTACACCTTC. This sequence encodes CASSPTQVNYGYTF. The chain employs TRBV4-1 and TRBJ1-2; D not certain. The V and J ends lost 4 bases and 2 bases respectively, with 11 bases between them. Per germline, CDR1 MGHRA and CDR2 YSYEKL. The length of the CDR3 is 14 residues.

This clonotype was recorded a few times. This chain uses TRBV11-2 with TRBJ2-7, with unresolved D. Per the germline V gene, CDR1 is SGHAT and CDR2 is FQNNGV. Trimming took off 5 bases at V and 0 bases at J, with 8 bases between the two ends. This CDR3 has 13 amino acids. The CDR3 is CASSNPRSYEQYF. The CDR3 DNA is TGTGCCAGCAGCAACCCCCGCTCCTACGAGCAGTACTTC.

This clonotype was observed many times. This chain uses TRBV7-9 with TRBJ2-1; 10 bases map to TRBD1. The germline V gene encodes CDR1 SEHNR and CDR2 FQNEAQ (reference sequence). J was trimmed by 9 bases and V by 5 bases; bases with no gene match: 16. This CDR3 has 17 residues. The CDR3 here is CASSIHRVGTGVGEQFF. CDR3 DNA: TGTGCCAGCAGCATCCACCGGGTGGGGACAGGGGTCGGTGAGCAGTTCTTC.

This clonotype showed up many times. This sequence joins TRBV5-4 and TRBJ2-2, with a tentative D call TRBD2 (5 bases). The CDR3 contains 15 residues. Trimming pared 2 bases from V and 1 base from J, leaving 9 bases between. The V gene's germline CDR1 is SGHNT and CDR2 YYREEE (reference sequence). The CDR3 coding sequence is TGTGCCAGCAGCTTTTACCGGGGGAACACCGGGGAGCTGTTTTTT. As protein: CASSFYRGNTGELFF.

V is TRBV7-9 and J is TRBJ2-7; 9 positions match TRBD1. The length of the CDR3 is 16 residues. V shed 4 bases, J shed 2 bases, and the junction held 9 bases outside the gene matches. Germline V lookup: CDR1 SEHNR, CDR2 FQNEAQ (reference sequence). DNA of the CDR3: TGTGCCAGCAGCTCTCCCCGGGACAGGGAAACCTACGAGCAGTACTTC. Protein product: CASSSPRDRETYEQYF.

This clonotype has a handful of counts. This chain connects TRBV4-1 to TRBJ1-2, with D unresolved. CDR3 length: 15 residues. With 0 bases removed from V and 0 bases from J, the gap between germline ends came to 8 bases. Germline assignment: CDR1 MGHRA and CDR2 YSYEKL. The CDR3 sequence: CASSQESVPNYGYTF. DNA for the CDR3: TGCGCCAGCAGCCAAGAGTCGGTTCCTAACTATGGCTACACCTTC.

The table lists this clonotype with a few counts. CDR3 residues: CASSYPGYEQYF. The CDR3 region has the DNA TGTGCCAGCAGTTACCCGGGCTACGAGCAGTACTTC. This chain joins TRBV6-6 and TRBJ2-7; D not resolved. Trimming pared 2 bases from V and 3 bases from J, leaving 5 bases between. Germline CDR1 reads MNHNY; CDR2 reads SVGAGI (reference sequence). The CDR3 is made up of 12 amino acids.

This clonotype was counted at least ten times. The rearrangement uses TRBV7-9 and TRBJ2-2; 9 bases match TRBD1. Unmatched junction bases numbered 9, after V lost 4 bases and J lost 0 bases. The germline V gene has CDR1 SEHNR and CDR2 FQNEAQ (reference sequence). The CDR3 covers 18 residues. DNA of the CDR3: TGTGCCAGCAGCTCCCGTGCCGGGACAGGGACGAACACCGGGGAGCTGTTTTTT. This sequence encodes CASSSRAGTGTNTGELFF.

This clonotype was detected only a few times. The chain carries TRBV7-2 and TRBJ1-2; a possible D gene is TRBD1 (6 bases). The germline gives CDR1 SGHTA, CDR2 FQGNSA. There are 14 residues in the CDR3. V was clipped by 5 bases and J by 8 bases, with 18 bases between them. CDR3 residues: CASSTTDRRWGYTF. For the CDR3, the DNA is TGTGCCAGCAGCACCACTGACAGGCGGTGGGGCTACACCTTC. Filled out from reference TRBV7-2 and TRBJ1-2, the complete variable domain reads GAGVSQSPSNKVTEKGKDVELRCDPISGHTALYWYRQSLGQGLEFLIYFQGNSAPDKSGLPSDRFSAERTGGSVSTLTIQRTQQEDSAVYLCASSTTDRRWGYTFGSGTRLTVV.

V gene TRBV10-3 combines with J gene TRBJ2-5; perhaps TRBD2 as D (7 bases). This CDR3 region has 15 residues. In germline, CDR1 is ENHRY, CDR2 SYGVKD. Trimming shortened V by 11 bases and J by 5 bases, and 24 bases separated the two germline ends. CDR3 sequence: CASRGSRGAGETQYF. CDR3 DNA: TGTGCCTCACGGGGGTCCCGGGGGGCCGGGGAGACCCAGTACTTC.

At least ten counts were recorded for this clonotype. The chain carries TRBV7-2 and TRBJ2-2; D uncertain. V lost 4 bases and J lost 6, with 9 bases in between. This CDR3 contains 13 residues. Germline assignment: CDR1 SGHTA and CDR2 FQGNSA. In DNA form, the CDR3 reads TGTGCCAGCAGCTCTTGGGGTCCCGGGGAGCTGTTTTTT. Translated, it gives CASSSWGPGELFF.

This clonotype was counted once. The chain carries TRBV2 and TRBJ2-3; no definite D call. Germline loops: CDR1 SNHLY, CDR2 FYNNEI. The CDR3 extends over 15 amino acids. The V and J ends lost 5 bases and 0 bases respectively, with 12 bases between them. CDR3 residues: CASSPDGISTDTQYF. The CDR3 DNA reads TGTGCCAGCAGTCCGGACGGCATTAGCACAGATACGCAGTATTTT.

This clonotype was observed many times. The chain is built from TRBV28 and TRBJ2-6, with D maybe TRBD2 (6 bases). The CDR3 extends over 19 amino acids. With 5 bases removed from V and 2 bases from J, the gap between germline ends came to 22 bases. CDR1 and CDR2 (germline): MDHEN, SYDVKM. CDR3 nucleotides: TGTGCCAGCAGTGCATGGAGGGGCCCTCATAATCCTGGGGCCAACGTCCTGACTTTC. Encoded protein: CASSAWRGPHNPGANVLTF.

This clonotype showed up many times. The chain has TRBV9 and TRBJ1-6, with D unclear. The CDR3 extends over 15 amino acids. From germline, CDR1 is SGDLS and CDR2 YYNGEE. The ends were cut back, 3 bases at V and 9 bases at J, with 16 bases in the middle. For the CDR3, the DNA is TGTGCCAGCAGCGAGATGACCGATCATGCTTCACCCCTCCACTTT. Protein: CASSEMTDHASPLHF.

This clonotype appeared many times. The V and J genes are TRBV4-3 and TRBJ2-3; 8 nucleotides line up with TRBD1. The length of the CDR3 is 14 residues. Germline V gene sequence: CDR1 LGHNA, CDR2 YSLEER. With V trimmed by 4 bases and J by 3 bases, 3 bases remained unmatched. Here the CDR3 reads CASSPDRATDTQYF. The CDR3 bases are TGCGCCAGCAGCCCGGACAGGGCGACAGATACGCAGTATTTT.

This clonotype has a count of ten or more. CDR3 in DNA: TGTGCCAGCACCCGACGGCCGGGACAGGGCTCTCGGGAGCAGTTCTTC. It translates to CASTRRPGQGSREQFF. The chain recombines TRBV6-1 with TRBJ2-1, with 9 bases fitting TRBD1. The CDR3 totals 16 residues. After removal of 7 bases from V and 10 bases from J, the junction contained 17 bases not matched to a gene. Germline V CDR1 and CDR2: MNHNS, SASEGT.